This TCR beta chain originates from a study of early T cells in non-severe SARS-CoV-2 infection. Study results and limitations: CD4 and private specificities were missed by VDJdb matching, which favored anti-spike CD8 responses.

Each cDNA molecule carried a unique molecular identifier. MiXCR, applied by TCRdb to the 5' RACE reads, yields one record per CDR3 protein. The sample yields under 45,000 distinct CDR3 sequences, 5% to 6% seen once. This clonotype was recorded many times. Its antigen remains unidentified. The V end lost 5 bases, the J end lost 8 bases, and 18 bases lay between the germline ends. The germline CDR1 and CDR2 sequences are MDHEN and SYDVKM. The CDR3 consists of 14 residues. The sequenced sample was whole blood, obtained at baseline. The TCR originated in an adult who was a healthcare worker with PCR-confirmed SARS-CoV-2 infection or an uninfected control (not recorded which). V is TRBV28 and J is TRBJ1-2; D possibly corresponds to TRBD1 (5 bases). CDR3 sequence reads: CASSGGTANKGYTF. In DNA, the CDR3 is TGTGCCAGCAGTGGGGGGACGGCTAATAAGGGCTACACCTTC.